The present T cell receptor (beta chain) was sequenced within a study of cytomegalovirus exposure and HLA in healthy donors. For the study at large: The same platform as the 666 first-cohort repertoires was used for the 120 validation repertoires, a later analysis reported. Study conclusions and caveats: The listing of 150 to 200 TCR beta chains classed them as cytomegalovirus-associated. The classifier reportedly diagnosed cytomegalovirus status with high sensitivity and specificity. While the bulk of TCR sequences proved rare, some public TCRs turned up in many donors.

V lost 2 bases to trimming and J lost 10 bases; unmatched junction nucleotides: 6. This CDR3 region has 13 residues. TCRdb keeps only in-frame clones here, not all; method: immunoSEQ multiplex PCR. The repertoire holds under 400,000 clones, with roughly 90% as singletons. About this clone: The antigen is not known.

The TCR originated in a young man in good health and CMV-seronegative. Sequenced: PBMCs. This rearrangement joins TRBV23-1 to TRBJ1-1; 8 bases agree with TRBD1. TRBV23-1 is identified as an open reading frame with a role that is uncertain. The CDR3 spells CASSQGDRRGAFF. CDR3 bases: TGCGCCAGCAGTCAAGGGGACAGGCGAGGAGCTTTCTTT.